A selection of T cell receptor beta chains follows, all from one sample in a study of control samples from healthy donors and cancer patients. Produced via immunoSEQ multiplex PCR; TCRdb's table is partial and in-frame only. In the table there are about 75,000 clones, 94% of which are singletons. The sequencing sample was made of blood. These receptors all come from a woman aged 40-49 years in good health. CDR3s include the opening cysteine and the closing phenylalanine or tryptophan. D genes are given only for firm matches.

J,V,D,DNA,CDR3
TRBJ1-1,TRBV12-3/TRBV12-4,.,TGTGCCAGCAGTTTAGGCGGTGAAGCTTTCTTT,CASSLGGEAFF
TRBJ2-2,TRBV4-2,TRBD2,TGTGCCAGCAGCCAAGATGTACTAGCGGGGGGTACCGGGGAGCTGTTTTTT,CASSQDVLAGGTGELFF
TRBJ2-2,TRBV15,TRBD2,TGTGCCACCAGCCGGGGACTAGCGGGAAATGCCGGGGAGCTGTTTTTT,CATSRGLAGNAGELFF
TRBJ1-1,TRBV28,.,TGTGCCAGCAGTTTATTAGCCAGGGTAAACACTGAAGCTTTCTTT,CASSLLARVNTEAFF
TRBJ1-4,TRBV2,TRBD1,TGTGCCAGCAGGGGAGGGACAGGGCCGGTTGAAAAACTGTTTTTT,CASRGGTGPVEKLFF
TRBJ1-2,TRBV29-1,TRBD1,TGCAGCGTTACAGGGGTATCCGGCTATGGCTACACCTTC,CSVTGVSGYGYTF
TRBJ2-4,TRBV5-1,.,TGCGCCAGCAGCCCTGACCGGACTGTAAAGGGTTTAGCCAAAAACATTCAGTACTTC,CASSPDRTVKGLAKNIQYF
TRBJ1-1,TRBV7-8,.,TGTGCCAGCAGCTTAGTGGGTGAAGCTTTCTTT,CASSLVGEAFF
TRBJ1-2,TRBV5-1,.,TGCGCCAGCCGACCCTCGACGGGTACCTATGGCTACACCTTC,CASRPSTGTYGYTF
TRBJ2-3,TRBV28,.,TGTGCAACCCGCCTGGGCGGGGTCACAGATACGCAGTATTTT,CATRLGGVTDTQYF
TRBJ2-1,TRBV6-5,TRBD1,TGTGCCAGCAGGGACAGGGGGTACAATGAGCAGTTCTTC,CASRDRGYNEQFF
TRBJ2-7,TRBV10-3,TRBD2,TGTGCCATCAGTGCCGGGACTAGCGGCTACGAGCAGTACTTC,CAISAGTSGYEQYF
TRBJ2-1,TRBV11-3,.,TGTGCCAGCAGCTCGGGACTGGCCTACAATGAGCAGTTCTTC,CASSSGLAYNEQFF
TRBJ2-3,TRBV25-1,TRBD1,TGTGCCAGCAGTGGGGGACAGGGGTCCGTCACAGATACGCAGTATTTT,CASSGGQGSVTDTQYF
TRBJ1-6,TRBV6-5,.,TGTGCCAGCAGGAACCCGGACGGGCGTTATTCACCCCTCCACTTT,CASRNPDGRYSPLHF
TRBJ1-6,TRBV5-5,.,TGTGCCAGCAGCCTTCGGACGGGACCAACCTCCTATAATTCACCCCTCCACTTT,CASSLRTGPTSYNSPLHF